The clone carrying this TCR beta chain turned up a few times. Its target is not known. Active moderate-to-severe ophthalmopathy, Clinical Activity Score at least 3, NOSPECS at least 4, under 3 months' duration. The source of the PBMCs was over 8.5 ml of fresh peripheral blood. This entry comes from a study of T cells in Graves' hyperthyroidism and ophthalmopathy. RNA transcripts were the template for amplifying TCR beta CDR3 regions. RT-PCR in the first round (using the HTBI primer set) targeted the TCR CDR3. TCRdb re-derived calls from the multiplex PCR reads in MiXCR, one entry per CDR3 protein. The data show hundreds of thousands of distinct CDR3 sequences, roughly 14% seen once. Overall study findings and caveats: It was a median roughly 6.5 months before onset that the model predicted ophthalmopathy.

J gave up 6 bases and V 4 bases, and 2 bases lay outside the gene matches. Germline V gene data show CDR1 as KGHDR and CDR2 as SFDVKD. This CDR3 comprises 13 residues. The clonotype comes from a woman between 40 and 50 years old with Graves' ophthalmopathy. The V and J genes are TRBV24-1 and TRBJ1-2; 9 nucleotides agree with TRBD1. Sequencing was performed on blood. In DNA form, the CDR3 reads TGTGCCACCAGTGAACAGGGGGCCCATGGCTACACCTTC. Translating gives CATSEQGAHGYTF.